This passage covers 10 T cell receptor beta chains from one sample sequenced in a study of blood T cell repertoires in COVID-19. Produced via immunoSEQ multiplex PCR; TCRdb's table is partial and in-frame only. The data hold 76,000 or so clones, with 80% to 90% observed a single time. The sequenced material came from peripheral blood. The source is a man older than 75 in a cohort sampled during active COVID-19.

The chain uses TRBV20-1 and TRBJ1-1; D is unclear. This CDR3 is 11 amino acids long. Deletions cut 5 bases from V and 5 bases from J, with 9 bases between. Per germline, CDR1 DFQATT and CDR2 SNEGSKA (reference sequence). CDR3 loop: CSALSRTEAFF. The CDR3, as DNA: TGCAGTGCTCTAAGCCGAACTGAAGCTTTCTTT.

This clone was recorded only once. The chain carries TRBV9 and TRBJ1-3; TRBD1 matches at 12 bases. Germline-derived CDR1 and CDR2 are SGDLS and YYNGEE. This CDR3 contains 16 residues. V gave up 2 bases and J gave up 4 bases; unmatched junction bases: 4. CDR3 DNA sequence: TGTGCCAGCAGCGTGGAAGGGACAGGGGGCGGAAACACCATATATTTT. Translating gives CASSVEGTGGGNTIYF.

The genes are TRBV7-4 and TRBJ2-5, with D possibly TRBD2 on 5 matching bases. V was trimmed by 10 bases and J by 6 bases, leaving 15 bases between them. This CDR3 is built from 12 residues. Germline V gene data show CDR1 as SGHVT and CDR2 as SQSDAQ. CDR3 residues: CATLMEVKTQYF. In DNA form, the CDR3 reads TGTGCCACTCTGATGGAGGTAAAGACCCAGTACTTC.

The chain is built from TRBV5-6 and TRBJ1-4; TRBD1 agrees at 11 bases. Germline V gene data show CDR1 as SGHDT and CDR2 as YYEEEE. CDR3 size: 15 residues. The V segment lost 3 bases and the J segment 7 bases; nucleotides outside the gene matches: 5. In nucleotides, the CDR3 is TGTGCCAGCAGCTCTTCGGGGACAGGGGGTGAAAAACTGTTTTTT. It yields the protein CASSSSGTGGEKLFF.

The rearrangement links TRBV4-1 to TRBJ2-5, with TRBD2 matching over 10 bases. Germline loops: CDR1 MGHRA, CDR2 YSYEKL. The CDR3 covers 15 residues. V was pared by 5 bases and J by 4 bases, with 7 bases of the junction left unmatched. CDR3 DNA: TGCGCCAGCAGCAACGAACTAGCGGGAAGAGAGACCCAGTACTTC. Translating gives CASSNELAGRETQYF.

This clone turned up a few times. The chain has TRBV5-4 and TRBJ2-5; the D gene is possibly TRBD1 (5 bases). This CDR3 has 14 amino acids. The V end was cut by 0 bases, the J end by 3 bases, with 9 bases between. From germline, CDR1 is SGHNT and CDR2 YYREEE (reference sequence). The CDR3 region is CASSLVQEKETQYF. CDR3 in DNA: TGTGCCAGCAGCTTGGTACAGGAAAAAGAGACCCAGTACTTC.

This chain links TRBV15 with TRBJ2-1; 7 nucleotides align to TRBD2. This CDR3 spans 14 amino acids. Germline CDR1 reads LNHNV; CDR2 reads YYDKDF (reference sequence). With V trimmed by 8 bases and J by 0 bases, 4 bases remained unmatched. CDR3 protein: CATRSGFSYNEQFF. The CDR3 coding sequence is TGTGCCACCCGTAGCGGGTTCTCCTACAATGAGCAGTTCTTC.

The chain combines TRBV28 with TRBJ2-1, with 10 bases fitting TRBD1. Germline V gene sequence: CDR1 MDHEN, CDR2 SYDVKM. Trimming cost V 8 bases and J 5 bases; bases outside gene matches: 6. The length of the CDR3 is 14 residues. The CDR3 loop reads CASLRQGADNEQFF. The CDR3 bases are TGTGCCAGCTTACGACAGGGGGCTGACAATGAGCAGTTCTTC.

The V call is TRBV7-2, the J call TRBJ1-1; 7 nucleotides match TRBD1. The CDR3 spans 14 residues. The V gene end was trimmed by 4 bases and the J gene end by 1 base; junction bases not matched to a gene: 3. Germline CDR1 is SGHTA and CDR2 is FQGNSA. Here the CDR3 reads CASSSDRRNTEAFF. The DNA of the CDR3 is TGTGCCAGCAGCTCGGACAGGCGGAACACTGAAGCTTTCTTT.

The V call is TRBV19, the J call TRBJ2-7; TRBD2 matches 7 bases. Trimming removed 5 bases from V and 3 bases from J; junction bases left unmatched: 7. Germline assignment: CDR1 LNHDA and CDR2 SQIVND (reference sequence). CDR3 length equals 14 residues. CDR3 nucleotide sequence: TGTGCCAGTAGTCCAAAGCGGGGCGGCTACGAGCAGTACTTC. It codes for CASSPKRGGYEQYF.